The next 30 T cell receptor beta chains were all read from a single sample in a study of beta chain features in type 1 diabetes. Study findings and constraints: People with Type 1 diabetes carried modestly yet significantly shorter TCRB CDR3s in all four CD4+ subsets.

The entirety of the isolated RNA underwent reverse transcription, so expressed TCRB transcripts were sequenced. Assay: immunoSEQ multiplex PCR; the TCRdb copy retains only in-frame clones and omits some. The sample lists tens of thousands of clones, roughly 47% occurring once. No antigen has been identified for these receptors. Sequenced: stem cell memory CD4+ T cells from blood. The receptors shown here come from a man aged 30-40 years with type 1 diabetes.

The chain couples TRBV7-9 to TRBJ2-1; D is possibly TRBD2 (5 bases). This CDR3 is built from 17 residues. V was cut by 3 bases and J by 2 bases, with 17 bases left in between. Germline V lookup: CDR1 SEHNR, CDR2 FQNEAQ (reference sequence). The CDR3 region is CASSFTFTRLTYNEQFF. In nucleotides, the CDR3 is TGTGCCAGCAGCTTTACGTTTACTAGGTTGACCTACAATGAGCAGTTCTTC. Filled out from reference TRBV7-9 and TRBJ2-1, the complete variable domain reads DTGVSQNPRHKITKRGQNVTFRCDPISEHNRLYWYRQTLGQGPEFLTYFQNEAQLEKSRLLSDRFSAERPKGSFSTLEIQRTEQGDSAMYLCASSFTFTRLTYNEQFFGPGTRLTVL.

The V gene is TRBV5-1, the J gene TRBJ2-1; D remains unclear. Germline CDR1 reads SGHRS; CDR2 reads YFSETQ. The CDR3 length is 13 residues. Trimming left V 0 bases short and J 6 bases short, with 7 bases between. As DNA, the CDR3 is TGCGCCAGCAGCTTGGGCGTCTCCAATGAGCAGTTCTTC. Amino acid sequence: CASSLGVSNEQFF.

V gene TRBV28 combines with J gene TRBJ2-6; tentative D call: TRBD2 (5 bases). The germline V gene has CDR1 MDHEN and CDR2 SYDVKM. The CDR3 loop spans 15 amino acids. The V end lost 6 bases, the J end lost 7 bases, and 16 bases lay between the germline ends. CDR3 sequence reads: CASSLPGLGANVLTF. In nucleotides, the CDR3 is TGTGCCAGCAGCCTTCCGGGGTTGGGAGCCAACGTCCTGACTTTC.

This chain joins TRBV10-2 and TRBJ1-1, with D unresolved. The CDR3 spans 17 residues. Germline V gene sequence: CDR1 WSHSY, CDR2 SAAADI. Trimming pared 3 bases from V and 1 base from J, leaving 18 bases between. The CDR3 protein is CASSERTDFLWNTEAFF. CDR3 coding DNA: TGCGCCAGCAGTGAAAGGACGGACTTTTTGTGGAACACTGAAGCTTTCTTT.

The CDR3, as DNA: TGTGCCAGCAGCTGGGCCGGGACAGGGGACGGGCCGCCCCAGCATTTT. It translates to CASSWAGTGDGPPQHF. The chain combines TRBV11-3 with TRBJ1-5, with 10 nucleotides matching TRBD1. CDR3 length: 16 residues. Germline CDR1 reads SGHNT; CDR2 reads YENEEA. Trimming took 4 bases from V and 9 from J; bases not matched to a gene: 12.

This clone was counted only a few times. CDR3 nucleotides: TGTGCCAGTAATTTCTACGGAGGCAGGCTGAACACCGGGGAGCTGTTTTTT. Translation: CASNFYGGRLNTGELFF. This chain joins TRBV19 and TRBJ2-2, with a weak D call TRBD2 (5 bases). Germline loops: CDR1 LNHDA, CDR2 SQIVND (reference sequence). V was shortened by 7 bases and J by 1 base, with 19 bases between the two germline ends. The CDR3 has 17 amino acids.

The chain combines TRBV4-1 with TRBJ1-5, with 9 bases aligning to TRBD1. The junction had 13 bases not matched to a gene; V was cut back by 2 bases and J by 2 bases. Germline V gives CDR1 MGHRA, CDR2 YSYEKL. This CDR3 comprises 19 residues. The CDR3 DNA is TGCGCCAGCAGCCAAACGCTATATGGGACAGGGTATGGCAATCAGCCCCAGCATTTT. Translation: CASSQTLYGTGYGNQPQHF.

The chain uses TRBV28 and TRBJ2-6, with 8 bases identical to TRBD1. J was trimmed by 0 bases and V by 10 bases; bases with no gene match: 11. CDR3 length equals 17 residues. Germline-derived CDR1 and CDR2 are MDHEN and SYDVKM. The CDR3 nucleotides read TGTGCCACCTCTAGGGGACAGGACAGCTCTGGGGCCAACGTCCTGACTTTC. Encoded protein: CATSRGQDSSGANVLTF.

The sample holds one count of this clone. The J gene is TRBJ2-6, the V gene TRBV27; TRBD2 matches 10 bases. There are 16 residues in the CDR3. The J segment lost 0 bases and the V segment lost 4 bases, leaving 0 bases of the junction unmatched. Germline V gives CDR1 MNHEY, CDR2 SMNVEV (reference sequence). Written as DNA, the CDR3 is TGTGCCAGCAGTTGGACTAGCGGCTCTGGGGCCAACGTCCTGACTTTC. Protein: CASSWTSGSGANVLTF. Combining the CDR3 with reference TRBV27 and TRBJ2-6 gives the whole variable domain EAQVTQNPRYLITVTGKKLTVTCSQNMNHEYMSWYRQDPGLGLRQIYYSMNVEVTDKGDVPEGYKVSRKEKRNFPLILESPSPNQTSLYFCASSWTSGSGANVLTFGAGSRLTVL.

This chain uses TRBV2 with TRBJ2-2, with 10 positions matching TRBD2. Germline CDR1 reads SNHLY; CDR2 reads FYNNEI. Germline trimming cut 6 bases from V and 4 bases from J; bases unmatched to any gene: 5. There are 15 residues in the CDR3. DNA of the CDR3: TGTGCCAGCAGCGTTATAGCGGGAGGCACCGGGGAGCTGTTTTTT. It yields the protein CASSVIAGGTGELFF.

This clone was found a few times. The junction shows a germline mismatch at one end, possibly a read error. The gene calls are TRBV28 and TRBJ2-5, with a weak D call TRBD1 (6 bases). The CDR3 spans 15 residues. The V gene's germline CDR1 is MDHEN and CDR2 SYDVKM. The CDR3 is CASSLSIWTVGLMNF. Written as DNA, the CDR3 is TGTGCCAGCAGTTTATCCATATGGACAGTCGGGTTAATGAACTTC. Looking up the rest from reference TRBV28 and TRBJ2-5 gives the full variable domain: DVKVTQSSRYLVKRTGEKVFLECVQDMDHENMFWYRQDPGLGLRLIYFSYDVKMKEKGDIPEGYSVSREKKERFSLILESASTNQTSMYLCASSLSIWTVGLMNFGPGTRLLVL.

The genes are TRBV7-6 and TRBJ2-1; D uncertain. The V end lost 2 bases, the J end lost 2 bases, and 7 bases lay between the germline ends. The CDR3 sequence is 14 residues long. Germline assignment: CDR1 SGHVS and CDR2 FNYEAQ. Here the CDR3 reads CASSLSVAYNEQFF. CDR3 nucleotide sequence: TGTGCCAGCAGCTTATCTGTAGCCTACAATGAGCAGTTCTTC. Filled out from reference TRBV7-6 and TRBJ2-1, the complete variable domain reads GAGVSQSPRYKVTKRGQDVALRCDPISGHVSLYWYRQALGQGPEFLTYFNYEAQQDKSGLPNDRFSAERPEGSISTLTIQRTEQRDSAMYRCASSLSVAYNEQFFGPGTRLTVL.

The chain links TRBV5-1 to TRBJ1-5, with no clear D. The V end lost 0 bases, the J end lost 0 bases, and 7 bases lay between the germline ends. Germline CDR1 reads SGHRS; CDR2 reads YFSETQ. The CDR3 is 15 residues long. In nucleotides, the CDR3 is TGCGCCAGCAGCTTGGACGGAGGTAGCAATCAGCCCCAGCATTTT. Translating it yields CASSLDGGSNQPQHF.

This clone was recorded only once. This chain connects TRBV19 to TRBJ1-5; D call uncertain. Germline CDR1 is LNHDA and CDR2 is SQIVND (reference sequence). The CDR3 contains 17 residues. Trimming shortened V by 7 bases and J by 2 bases, and 21 bases separated the two germline ends. For the CDR3, the DNA is TGTGCCAGTAAATCCATCAACAGAGGGATACGCAATCAGCCCCAGCATTTT. Translating gives CASKSINRGIRNQPQHF.

This chain uses TRBV7-9 with TRBJ2-2; the match to TRBD1 covers 8 bases. The CDR3 is made up of 17 amino acids. Germline V gene sequence: CDR1 SEHNR, CDR2 FQNEAQ (reference sequence). The V segment lost 1 base and the J segment 1 base; nucleotides outside the gene matches: 5. The CDR3 DNA reads TGTGCCAGCAGCTTAGACGGTGACAGGGGGAACACCGGGGAGCTGTTTTTT. Amino acid sequence: CASSLDGDRGNTGELFF.

The chain carries TRBV6-1 and TRBJ2-7, with D unresolved. Trimming pared 8 bases from V and 7 bases from J, leaving 15 bases between. The CDR3 is made up of 12 amino acids. Per the germline V gene, CDR1 is MNHNS and CDR2 is SASEGT. The CDR3 here is CASGGRFWEQYF. In DNA form, the CDR3 reads TGTGCCAGCGGCGGCCGCTTTTGGGAGCAGTACTTC.

The chain carries TRBV5-1 and TRBJ1-5; perhaps TRBD1 as D (6 bases). The germline V and J ends were trimmed by 2 bases and 3 bases, with 9 bases remaining between them. CDR3 length equals 14 residues. Germline V gives CDR1 SGHRS, CDR2 YFSETQ. The CDR3 sequence is CASSLGGNNQPQHF. CDR3 sequence (DNA): TGCGCCAGCAGCTTAGGGGGTAACAATCAGCCCCAGCATTTT. Using reference TRBV5-1 and TRBJ1-5 for the parts outside the CDR3, the full variable domain is KAGVTQTPRYLIKTRGQQVTLSCSPISGHRSVSWYQQTPGQGLQFLFEYFSETQRNKGNFPGRFSGRQFSNSRSEMNVSTLELGDSALYLCASSLGGNNQPQHFGDGTRLSIL.

The rearrangement uses TRBV7-2 and TRBJ1-4, with 8 bases fitting TRBD1. The CDR3 is 14 amino acids. J was trimmed by 6 bases and V by 1 base; bases with no gene match: 1. CDR1 is SGHTA, CDR2 FQGNSA, per germline. In DNA, the CDR3 is TGTGCCAGCAGCTTAGTGACAGGGGATGAAAAACTGTTTTTT. Encoded protein: CASSLVTGDEKLFF.

The sample holds a few counts of this clone. This chain connects TRBV7-2 to TRBJ1-2; D ambiguous. Germline CDR1 is SGHTA and CDR2 is FQGNSA. V was pared by 5 bases and J by 5 bases, with 9 bases between. CDR3 length equals 12 residues. The CDR3: CASSPRQYGYTF. The CDR3 nucleotides read TGTGCCAGCAGCCCGCGGCAATATGGCTACACCTTC.

The V and J genes are TRBV28 and TRBJ1-1, with a weak D call TRBD1 (5 bases). V lost 2 bases and J lost 10, with 11 bases in between. Germline CDR1 and CDR2: MDHEN and SYDVKM. The CDR3 extends over 12 amino acids. CDR3 loop: CASSLEGEGAFF. The DNA of the CDR3 is TGTGCCAGCAGTTTAGAAGGGGAGGGAGCTTTCTTT.

The chain has TRBV5-5 and TRBJ2-2, with TRBD2 as a possible D gene (5 bases). Per the germline V gene, CDR1 is SGHKS and CDR2 is YYEKEE (reference sequence). V gave up 1 base and J gave up 3 bases, with 10 bases separating them. CDR3 length equals 15 residues. CDR3 sequence reads: CASSLSPRDTGELFF. The CDR3 DNA sequence: TGTGCCAGCAGCTTGAGTCCGCGGGACACCGGGGAGCTGTTTTTT.

This clone was seen more than once but under ten times. This chain joins TRBV5-1 and TRBJ1-2, with D possibly TRBD1 on 6 matching bases. V dropped 0 bases and J dropped 8 bases, with 17 bases sitting between them. Germline V lookup: CDR1 SGHRS, CDR2 YFSETQ. The CDR3 length is 15 residues. The CDR3 loop is CASSLEVSGHRGYTF. DNA of the CDR3: TGCGCCAGCAGCTTGGAGGTTTCGGGACACCGGGGCTACACCTTC.

This chain uses TRBV14 with TRBJ1-2, with D maybe TRBD1 (6 bases). The V and J ends lost 5 bases and 1 base respectively, with 14 bases between them. CDR1 and CDR2 from the germline V gene are SGHDN and FVKESK. This CDR3 comprises 15 residues. The CDR3 protein is CASSFTDSLNYGYTF. The CDR3 DNA is TGTGCCAGCAGCTTTACGGACAGTCTTAACTATGGCTACACCTTC.

This clone occurred a few times. This chain joins TRBV5-1 and TRBJ1-1; 7 bases are a match to TRBD1. Trimming at V came to 7 bases and at J to 1 base, leaving 7 bases not matched to a gene. The CDR3 is 14 amino acids. Per germline, CDR1 SGHRS and CDR2 YFSETQ. The chain's CDR3 is CASARGAANTEAFF. Written as DNA, the CDR3 is TGCGCCAGCGCCAGGGGGGCAGCGAACACTGAAGCTTTCTTT.

This clone showed up just a few times. The chain joins TRBV15 to TRBJ2-6; D unclear. The CDR3 runs 15 residues. The V end lost 0 bases, the J end lost 6 bases, and 9 bases lay between the germline ends. Germline values: CDR1 LNHNV, CDR2 YYDKDF (reference sequence). The CDR3 reads CATSRDRSSANVLTF. The CDR3 DNA sequence: TGTGCCACCAGCAGAGATAGATCTTCGGCCAACGTCCTGACTTTC.

V and J are TRBV7-9 and TRBJ2-1; 7 bases are a match to TRBD2. CDR1 SEHNR and CDR2 FQNEAQ come from the germline V gene (reference sequence). V shed 1 base and J 4 bases; nucleotides not matched to a gene: 4. CDR3 size: 15 residues. The CDR3 DNA is TGTGCCAGCAGCTTAGACGGCGGGAGATACAATGAGCAGTTCTTC. Protein: CASSLDGGRYNEQFF.

The chain joins TRBV4-2 to TRBJ1-5; TRBD1 matches at 8 bases. The CDR3 spans 15 residues. Trimming at V came to 3 bases and at J to 6 bases, leaving 7 bases not matched to a gene. Germline-derived CDR1 and CDR2 are LGHNA and YNFKEQ. The CDR3 region has the DNA TGTGCCAGCAGCCAGGACGGACAGGGAGGTCAGCCCCAGCATTTT. Translation: CASSQDGQGGQPQHF.

In its sample, this clone was seen a few times. Other DNA sequences in the sample encode the same CDR3. The chain links TRBV5-1 to TRBJ2-1; 9 bases match TRBD1. Germline V gene sequence: CDR1 SGHRS, CDR2 YFSETQ. This CDR3 contains 15 residues. V dropped 3 bases and J dropped 0; count of bases not matched to a gene: 1. The CDR3 here is CASSWTGVSYNEQFF. CDR3 nucleotide sequence: TGCGCCAGCAGCTGGACAGGGGTCTCCTACAATGAGCAGTTCTTC.

V gene TRBV2 combines with J gene TRBJ2-5; TRBD2 aligns across 7 bases. The J call is doubtful: the DNA matches TRBJ2-7 better. The CDR3 is 12 amino acids. Germline V CDR1 and CDR2: SNHLY, FYNNEI. The CDR3 DNA is TGTGCCAGCAGTGAACTAGCGGTCGAGCAGTACTTC. Translation: CASSELAVEQYF.

In this sample, this clone turned up a few times. V gene TRBV5-1 combines with J gene TRBJ2-7; maybe TRBD1 (6 bases). CDR3 length: 16 amino acids. Germline V gene lookup returns CDR1 SGHRS and CDR2 YFSETQ. Between the trimmed V and J ends, which lost 1 base and 0 bases, there was a span of 14 bases. The CDR3, as DNA: TGCGCCAGCAGCTTGTTTGACAGGTCAGTCTCCTACGAGCAGTACTTC. It codes for CASSLFDRSVSYEQYF.